This is a list of T cell receptor beta chains from one sample in a study of early stage breast cancer tumors. The assay was immunoSEQ multiplex PCR, and TCRdb's table has in-frame clones only and misses some. The table shows about 11,000 clones, with around 70% occurring only once. Source material: breast tumor tissue. Receptor source: a person aged 35-55 years with breast cancer. Each CDR3 is given without its conserved first and last residue. Fields, in order: V gene, clone size, CDR3 protein. Clone size is given for some rows only: seen once, a few or many times, or a class if the clone is expanded.

V: TRBV30; size: NA; CDR3: AWSEGEVQY
V: TRBV6-6; size: NA; CDR3: ASTSQVVFSGNTIY
V: TRBV25-1; size: NA; CDR3: ASLELDTQY
V: TRBV4-3; size: NA; CDR3: ASSRKVRDTEAF
V: TRBV30; size: NA; CDR3: ACLLAGTQY
V: TRBV27; size: NA; CDR3: ASSLSRTGGWTGELF
V: TRBV11-2; size: NA; CDR3: ASSESTGTTGELF
V: TRBV5-6; size: NA; CDR3: ASGLAGPDTQY
V: TRBV18; size: NA; CDR3: ASYKSRDRQETQY
V: TRBV28; size: few; CDR3: ASSLTADHEQY
V: TRBV7-2; size: NA; CDR3: ASSLDRTSQNEQF
V: TRBV6-5; size: NA; CDR3: ASRTDGSGNTIY
V: TRBV30; size: NA; CDR3: AWSVWWPGRGADTQY
V: TRBV18; size: NA; CDR3: ASSLRSPSGTTGELF
V: TRBV25-1; size: few; CDR3: ASSETGGAFTEAF
V: TRBV7-8; size: NA; CDR3: ASSLAVSYNEQF
V: TRBV5-1; size: NA; CDR3: ASGTGGRAMETQY
V: TRBV2; size: NA; CDR3: ASNILGPEYEQY
V: TRBV7-2; size: NA; CDR3: ASSAREGETQY
V: TRBV9; size: few; CDR3: ASSVGRGTANYGYT
V: TRBV27; size: NA; CDR3: ASKGNGAMREQY
V: TRBV11-3; size: NA; CDR3: ASSVYRGRRGETQY
V: TRBV7-9; size: NA; CDR3: ASSTVSSGREGELF
V: TRBV27; size: NA; CDR3: ASSLSPHILEEKLF
V: TRBV27; size: NA; CDR3: ASSKGQGEVEQY
V: TRBV28; size: few; CDR3: ASWTSGGSYNEQF
V: TRBV14; size: medium-sized; CDR3: ASSPDRGVYGSSPGYT
V: TRBV19; size: few; CDR3: ASTIQGAAYGYT
V: TRBV28; size: NA; CDR3: ASSREGREGQEQY